The rows below give T cell receptor beta chains drawn from one sample of a study of spatial heterogeneity in lung cancer. Using its own MiXCR run on the 5' RACE reads, TCRdb lists one record per CDR3 protein. The sample consists of about 82,000 distinct CDR3 sequences, around 12% of them appearing once. The material was PBMCs, obtained at surgery. These receptor sequences come from a male donor with early-stage non-small cell lung cancer. CDR3s include the opening cysteine and the closing phenylalanine or tryptophan. The D gene is left open where the match is weak. Only some rows state a clone size, as once, few, many or a class for expanded clones.

CDR3 length | D gene | clone size | J gene | V gene | CDR3 protein | CDR3 DNA
20 | NA | few | TRBJ1-1 | TRBV18 | CASSPPTRQLRNSPTTEAFF | TGTGCCAGCTCACCACCCACCCGGCAGCTTCGAAATTCCCCGACCACTGAAGCTTTCTTT
17 | NA | NA | TRBJ2-2 | TRBV9 | CASSVEAEGIQAGELFF | TGTGCCAGCAGCGTAGAAGCAGAGGGAATTCAGGCCGGGGAGCTGTTTTTT
17 | TRBD2 | NA | TRBJ2-5 | TRBV7-9 | CASSLGTSGRVEETQYF | TGTGCCAGCAGCCTCGGGACTAGCGGGAGGGTTGAAGAGACCCAGTACTTC
14 | NA | few | TRBJ2-2 | TRBV12-3/TRBV12-4 | CASSPGGNTGELFF | TGTGCCAGCAGTCCTGGAGGGAACACCGGGGAGCTGTTTTTT
14 | TRBD2 | few | TRBJ2-1 | TRBV5-1 | CASLAASGRNEQFF | TGCGCCAGTCTGGCGGCTAGCGGGAGGAATGAGCAGTTCTTC
15 | NA | many | TRBJ1-5 | TRBV4-2 | CASSQDGGGNQPQHF | TGTGCCAGCAGCCAAGACGGAGGAGGCAATCAGCCCCAGCATTTT
12 | NA | many | TRBJ2-3 | TRBV6-1 | CASSEWGDTQYF | TGTGCCAGCAGTGAGTGGGGAGATACGCAGTATTTT
13 | NA | NA | TRBJ2-1 | TRBV18 | CASSPDTTQRQFF | TGTGCCAGCTCACCTGATACGACCCAACGGCAGTTCTTC
18 | TRBD1 | few | TRBJ1-5 | TRBV20-1 | CSASPGQGGVIGNQPQHF | TGCAGTGCTAGTCCGGGACAGGGTGGAGTGATCGGCAATCAGCCCCAGCATTTT
13 | NA | few | TRBJ1-5 | TRBV19 | CASKAAAVYPQHF | TGTGCCAGTAAGGCGGCGGCCGTTTATCCCCAGCATTTT
16 | NA | NA | TRBJ2-6 | TRBV5-1 | CASLPSGAAGANVLTF | TGCGCCAGCCTACCGTCAGGGGCAGCTGGGGCCAACGTCCTGACTTTC
15 | TRBD1 | few | TRBJ2-7 | TRBV4-1 | CASSQEDGTGYEQYF | TGCGCCAGCAGCCAAGAAGATGGGACAGGTTACGAGCAGTACTTC
14 | NA | many | TRBJ2-3 | TRBV12-3/TRBV12-4 | CASSLAVNTDTQYF | TGTGCCAGCAGTTTAGCTGTAAACACAGATACGCAGTATTTT
17 | TRBD2 | NA | TRBJ2-1 | TRBV4-1 | CASSQRWGLAGDNEQFF | TGCGCCAGCAGCCAACGATGGGGACTAGCGGGAGACAATGAGCAGTTCTTC
16 | NA | few | TRBJ2-3 | TRBV3-1 | CASSQGMTVGTDTQYF | TGTGCCAGCAGCCAAGGGATGACGGTTGGCACAGATACGCAGTATTTT
15 | NA | few | TRBJ2-3 | TRBV5-1 | CASIPGGAVTDTQYF | TGCGCCAGCATCCCCGGGGGAGCGGTCACAGATACGCAGTATTTT
15 | NA | few | TRBJ2-2 | TRBV2 | CASRFSKETTGELFF | TGTGCCTCTCGGTTTTCCAAGGAGACTACCGGGGAGCTGTTTTTT
19 | TRBD2 | NA | TRBJ2-7 | TRBV9 | CASSPSLGTSGRPTYEQYF | TGTGCCAGCAGCCCCTCCTTGGGGACTAGCGGGAGGCCGACCTACGAGCAGTACTTC
16 | TRBD1 | NA | TRBJ2-5 | TRBV5-1 | CASSFWDRGAGETQYF | TGCGCCAGCAGTTTCTGGGACAGGGGGGCCGGAGAGACCCAGTACTTC
16 | TRBD1 | many | TRBJ1-3 | TRBV7-9 | CASSSGTVHSGNTIYF | TGTGCCAGCAGCTCCGGGACAGTCCACTCTGGAAACACCATATATTTT
14 | NA | few | TRBJ2-7 | TRBV5-1 | CASSPWDSSYEQYF | TGCGCCAGCAGTCCTTGGGACTCCTCCTACGAGCAGTACTTC
11 | NA | few | TRBJ2-5 | TRBV2 | CASIGWQGGGF | TGTGCCAGCATCGGTTGGCAGGGAGGAGGATTC
13 | NA | many | TRBJ2-7 | TRBV29-1 | CSVVAGASYEQYF | TGCAGCGTTGTGGCAGGGGCGTCCTACGAGCAGTACTTC
16 | TRBD1 | many | TRBJ2-5 | TRBV20-1 | CSARDLNRGDEETQYF | TGCAGTGCTAGAGATTTAAACAGGGGAGATGAAGAGACCCAGTACTTC
15 | NA | few | TRBJ2-1 | TRBV9 | CASSQLGGTYNEQFF | TGTGCCAGCAGCCAATTAGGCGGGACCTACAATGAGCAGTTCTTC
14 | TRBD1 | many | TRBJ1-4 | TRBV7-9 | CASSHTGGEEKLFF | TGTGCCAGCAGTCATACAGGGGGAGAGGAAAAACTGTTTTTT
16 | TRBD2 | few | TRBJ2-1 | TRBV3-1 | CASRGKAGGEVNEQFF | TGTGCCAGCAGAGGTAAAGCGGGGGGGGAGGTCAATGAGCAGTTCTTC
16 | TRBD1 | few | TRBJ2-5 | TRBV20-1 | CSALHDPGTGIETQYF | TGCAGTGCTCTACATGACCCGGGGACAGGTATAGAGACCCAGTACTTC
18 | NA | few | TRBJ1-2 | TRBV3-1 | CASSQEPFFGNLGLGYTF | TGTGCCAGCAGCCAAGAACCATTCTTTGGGAACCTGGGGCTTGGCTACACCTTC
15 | TRBD1 | few | TRBJ1-5 | TRBV18 | CASSPDRAYNQPQHF | TGTGCCAGCTCACCCGACAGGGCATACAATCAGCCCCAGCATTTT
16 | TRBD2 | few | TRBJ2-7 | TRBV3-1 | CASSQDEERGGYEQYF | TGTGCCAGCAGCCAAGATGAAGAGCGGGGAGGCTACGAGCAGTACTTC
16 | NA | few | TRBJ2-2 | TRBV2 | CASSALQRGGTGELFF | TGTGCCAGCAGTGCCCTCCAACGGGGAGGCACCGGGGAGCTGTTTTTT
15 | TRBD1 | few | TRBJ2-7 | TRBV10-3 | CAISNPGTGHDEQYF | TGTGCCATCAGTAATCCCGGGACAGGCCACGACGAGCAGTACTTC
12 | NA | few | TRBJ1-1 | TRBV29-1 | CSVGRSNTEAFF | TGCAGCGTTGGTCGTTCGAACACTGAAGCTTTCTTT
14 | TRBD1 | NA | TRBJ2-7 | TRBV11-2 | CASSSIGTGDEQYF | TGTGCCAGCAGCTCCATCGGGACAGGGGACGAGCAGTACTTC
13 | NA | few | TRBJ1-4 | TRBV5-1 | CASRVSLNEKLFF | TGCGCCAGCAGGGTATCTTTAAATGAAAAACTGTTTTTT
18 | TRBD2 | NA | TRBJ2-1 | TRBV7-2 | CASSLGVSGGPSIHEQFF | TGTGCCAGCAGCTTAGGGGTTAGCGGGGGGCCCTCGATCCATGAGCAGTTCTTC
12 | NA | many | TRBJ2-3 | TRBV5-5 | CASSLPAETQYF | TGTGCCAGCAGCTTGCCGGCAGAAACGCAGTATTTT
12 | TRBD1 | many | TRBJ1-1 | TRBV29-1 | CSGGTASLEAFF | TGCAGCGGTGGGACAGCGAGCCTTGAAGCTTTCTTT
14 | TRBD1 | many | TRBJ1-6 | TRBV20-1 | CSASGTEGSSPLHF | TGCAGTGCTTCCGGGACAGAGGGGAGTTCACCCCTCCACTTT
14 | NA | NA | TRBJ1-1 | TRBV10-3 | CAISQAEYGTEAFF | TGTGCCATCAGTCAGGCGGAGTATGGGACTGAAGCTTTCTTT
13 | NA | NA | TRBJ2-1 | TRBV11-2 | CASSLAGAREQFF | TGTGCCAGCAGCCTAGCCGGGGCTCGTGAGCAGTTCTTC
16 | TRBD2 | NA | TRBJ2-5 | TRBV7-9 | CASSLRLGGYQETQYF | TGTGCCAGCAGCTTAAGGCTGGGAGGGTACCAAGAGACCCAGTACTTC
15 | TRBD1 | NA | TRBJ1-5 | TRBV28 | CASSTGGESNQPQHF | TGTGCCAGTTCGACAGGGGGGGAGAGCAATCAGCCCCAGCATTTT
16 | NA | few | TRBJ2-3 | TRBV20-1 | CSAREAGATLWDTQYF | TGCAGTGCTAGAGAGGCCGGGGCTACCCTCTGGGATACGCAGTATTTT